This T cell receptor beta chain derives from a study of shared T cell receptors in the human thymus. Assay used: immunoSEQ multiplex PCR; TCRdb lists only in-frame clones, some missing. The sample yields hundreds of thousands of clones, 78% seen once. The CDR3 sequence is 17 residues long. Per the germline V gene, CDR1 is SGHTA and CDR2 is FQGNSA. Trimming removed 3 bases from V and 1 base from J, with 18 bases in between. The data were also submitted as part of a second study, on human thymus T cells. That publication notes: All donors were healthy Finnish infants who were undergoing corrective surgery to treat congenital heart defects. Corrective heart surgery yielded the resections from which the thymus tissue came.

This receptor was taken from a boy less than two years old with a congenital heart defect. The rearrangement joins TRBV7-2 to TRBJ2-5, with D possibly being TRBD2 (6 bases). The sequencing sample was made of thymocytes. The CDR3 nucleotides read TGTGCCAGCAGCTTCGGTGAAGGGCAGGGAGGCCAAGAGACCCAGTACTTC. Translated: CASSFGEGQGGQETQYF.